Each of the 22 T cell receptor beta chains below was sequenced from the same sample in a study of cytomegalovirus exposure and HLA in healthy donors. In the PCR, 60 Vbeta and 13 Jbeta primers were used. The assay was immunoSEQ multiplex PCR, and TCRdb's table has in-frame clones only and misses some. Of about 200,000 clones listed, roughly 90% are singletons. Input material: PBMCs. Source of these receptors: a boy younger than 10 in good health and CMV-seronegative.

CDR3 sequence: CASSIRDINQPQHF. The CDR3 DNA is TGTGCCAGTAGTATCCGAGACATCAATCAGCCCCAGCATTTT. The rearrangement links TRBV19 to TRBJ1-5; D remains unclear. CDR3 length: 14 residues. V was shortened by 3 bases and J by 3 bases, with 9 bases between the two germline ends. The germline V gene encodes CDR1 LNHDA and CDR2 SQIVND (reference sequence).

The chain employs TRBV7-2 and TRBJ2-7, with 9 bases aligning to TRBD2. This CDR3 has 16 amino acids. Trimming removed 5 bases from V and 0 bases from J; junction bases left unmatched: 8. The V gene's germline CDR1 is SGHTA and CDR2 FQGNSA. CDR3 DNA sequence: TGTGCCAGCAGCCGCCCCCCTAGCGGGGCCTCCTACGAGCAGTACTTC. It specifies CASSRPPSGASYEQYF.

The CDR3 nucleotides read TGTACCAGCAGCGAAAGAACAGGGGGTCAGCCCCAGCATTTT. As protein: CTSSERTGGQPQHF. This chain connects TRBV7-2 to TRBJ1-5, with TRBD1 matching 8 bases. Germline CDR1 is SGHTA and CDR2 is FQGNSA. This CDR3 has 14 amino acids. J was trimmed by 6 bases and V by 5 bases; bases with no gene match: 6.

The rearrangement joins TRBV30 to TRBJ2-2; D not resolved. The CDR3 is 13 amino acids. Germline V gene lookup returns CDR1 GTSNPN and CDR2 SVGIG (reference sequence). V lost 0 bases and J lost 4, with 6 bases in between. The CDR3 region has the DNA TGTGCCTGGAGTGTACTACTCACCGGGGAGCTGTTTTTT. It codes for CAWSVLLTGELFF.

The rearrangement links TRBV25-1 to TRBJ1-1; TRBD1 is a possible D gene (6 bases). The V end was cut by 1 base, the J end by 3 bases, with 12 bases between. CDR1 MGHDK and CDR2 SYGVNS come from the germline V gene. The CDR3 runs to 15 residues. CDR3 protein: CASSESRQGHTEAFF. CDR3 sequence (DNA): TGTGCCAGCAGTGAATCGCGGCAGGGGCACACTGAAGCTTTCTTT.

CDR3 protein: CASSPRYEQYF. The CDR3 coding sequence is TGTGCCAGCAGTCCCCGCTACGAGCAGTACTTC. The gene calls are TRBV28 and TRBJ2-7; D ambiguous. Germline CDR1 and CDR2: MDHEN and SYDVKM. The CDR3 runs 11 residues. V shed 5 bases and J shed 3 bases, with 5 bases lying between them.

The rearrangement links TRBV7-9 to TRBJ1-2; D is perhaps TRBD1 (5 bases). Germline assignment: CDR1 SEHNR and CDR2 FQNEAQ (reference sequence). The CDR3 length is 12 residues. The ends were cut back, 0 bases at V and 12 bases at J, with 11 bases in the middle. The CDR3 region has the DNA TGTGCCAGCAGCTTAGCGCTGGGGCCCCACACCTTC. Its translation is CASSLALGPHTF.

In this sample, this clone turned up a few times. The CDR3 protein is CASSSNYGYTF. The CDR3 DNA reads TGTGCCAGCAGCTCTAACTATGGCTACACCTTC. V gene TRBV2 combines with J gene TRBJ1-2; no firm D call. V was trimmed by 6 bases and J by 0 bases, leaving 2 bases between them. The germline V gene encodes CDR1 SNHLY and CDR2 FYNNEI. CDR3 length equals 11 residues. The full variable domain, with the rest looked up from reference TRBV2 and TRBJ1-2, is EPEVTQTPSHQVTQMGQEVILRCVPISNHLYFYWYRQILGQKVEFLVSFYNNEISEKSEIFDDQFSVERPDGSNFTLKIRSTKLEDSAMYFCASSSNYGYTFGSGTRLTVV.

The CDR3 here is CASSLSGGDEQYF. The CDR3 nucleotides read TGCGCCAGCAGCTTGAGCGGGGGTGACGAGCAGTACTTC. This chain joins TRBV5-1 and TRBJ2-5; TRBD2 matches at 8 bases. The tail of the sequence fits TRBJ2-7 better, so the J call may be wrong. This CDR3 spans 13 amino acids. Germline assignment: CDR1 SGHRS and CDR2 YFSETQ.

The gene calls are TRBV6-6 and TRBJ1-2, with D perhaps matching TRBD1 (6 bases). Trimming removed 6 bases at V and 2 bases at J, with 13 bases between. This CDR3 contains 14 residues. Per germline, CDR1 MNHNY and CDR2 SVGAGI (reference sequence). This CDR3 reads CASSPQDRNYGYTF. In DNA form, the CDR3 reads TGTGCCAGCAGCCCTCAGGACAGAAACTATGGCTACACCTTC.

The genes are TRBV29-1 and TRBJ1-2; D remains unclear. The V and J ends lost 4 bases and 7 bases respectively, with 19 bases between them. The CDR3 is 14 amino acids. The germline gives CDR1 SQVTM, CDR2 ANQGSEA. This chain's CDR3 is CSVVDTTDSGGYTF. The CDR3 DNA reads TGCAGCGTTGTTGATACGACGGATTCGGGTGGCTACACCTTC.

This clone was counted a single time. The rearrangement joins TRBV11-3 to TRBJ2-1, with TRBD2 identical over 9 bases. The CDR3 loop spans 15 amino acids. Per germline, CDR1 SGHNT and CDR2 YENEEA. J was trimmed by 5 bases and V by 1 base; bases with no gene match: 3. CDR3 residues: CASSLGREGDNEQFF. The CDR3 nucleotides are TGTGCCAGCAGCTTAGGGCGGGAGGGGGACAATGAGCAGTTCTTC.

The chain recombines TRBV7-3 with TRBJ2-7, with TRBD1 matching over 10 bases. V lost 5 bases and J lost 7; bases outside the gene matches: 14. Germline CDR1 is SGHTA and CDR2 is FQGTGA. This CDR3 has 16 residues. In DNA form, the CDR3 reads TGTGCCAGCAGCCCGACAGGGGGCGTTAGTATTGGTGAGCAGTACTTC. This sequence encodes CASSPTGGVSIGEQYF. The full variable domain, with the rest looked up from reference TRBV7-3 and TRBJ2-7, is GAGVSQTPSNKVTEKGKYVELRCDPISGHTALYWYRQSLGQGPEFLIYFQGTGAADDSGLPNDRFFAVRPEGSVSTLKIQRTERGDSAVYLCASSPTGGVSIGEQYFGPGTRLTVT.

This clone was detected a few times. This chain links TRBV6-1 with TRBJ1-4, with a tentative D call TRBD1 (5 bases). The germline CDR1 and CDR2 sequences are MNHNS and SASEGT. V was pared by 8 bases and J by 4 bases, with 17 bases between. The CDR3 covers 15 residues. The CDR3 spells CASLEGEGYNEKLFF. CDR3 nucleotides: TGTGCCAGCCTCGAAGGGGAGGGTTATAATGAAAAACTGTTTTTT.

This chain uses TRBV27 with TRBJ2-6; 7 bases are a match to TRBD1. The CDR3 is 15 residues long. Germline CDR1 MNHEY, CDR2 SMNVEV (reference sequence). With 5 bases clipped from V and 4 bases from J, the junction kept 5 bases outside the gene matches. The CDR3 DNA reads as TGTGCCAGCAGTGACAGGGTAGCAGGGGCCAACGTCCTGACTTTC. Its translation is CASSDRVAGANVLTF.

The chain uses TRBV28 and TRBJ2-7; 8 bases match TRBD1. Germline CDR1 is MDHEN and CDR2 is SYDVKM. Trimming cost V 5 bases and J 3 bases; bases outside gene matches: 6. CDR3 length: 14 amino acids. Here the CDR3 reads CASSPPGTGYEQYF. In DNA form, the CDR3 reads TGTGCCAGCAGTCCCCCCGGGACAGGCTACGAGCAGTACTTC.

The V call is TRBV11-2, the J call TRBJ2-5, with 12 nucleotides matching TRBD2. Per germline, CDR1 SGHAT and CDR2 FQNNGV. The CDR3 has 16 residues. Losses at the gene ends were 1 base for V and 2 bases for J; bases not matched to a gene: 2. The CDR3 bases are TGTGCCAGCAGCTTAGGGACTAGCGGGGAACAAGAGACCCAGTACTTC. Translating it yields CASSLGTSGEQETQYF. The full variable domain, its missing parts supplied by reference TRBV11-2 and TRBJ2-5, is EAGVAQSPRYKIIEKRQSVAFWCNPISGHATLYWYQQILGQGPKLLIQFQNNGVVDDSQLPKDRFSAERLKGVDSTLKIQPAKLEDSAVYLCASSLGTSGEQETQYFGPGTRLLVL.

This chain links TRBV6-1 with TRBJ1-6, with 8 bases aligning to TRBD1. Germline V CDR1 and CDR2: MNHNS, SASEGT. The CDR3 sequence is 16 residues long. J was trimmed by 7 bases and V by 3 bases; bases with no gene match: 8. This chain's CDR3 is CASSDTSGQGNSPLHF. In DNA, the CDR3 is TGTGCCAGCAGTGACACATCAGGACAGGGAAATTCACCCCTCCACTTT.

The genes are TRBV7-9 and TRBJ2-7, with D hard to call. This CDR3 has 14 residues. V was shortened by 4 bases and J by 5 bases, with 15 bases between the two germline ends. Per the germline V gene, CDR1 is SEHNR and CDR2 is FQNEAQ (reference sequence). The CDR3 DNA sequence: TGTGCCAGCAGCTCGCGAAGAGCCCAAGACGAGCAGTACTTC. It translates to CASSSRRAQDEQYF.

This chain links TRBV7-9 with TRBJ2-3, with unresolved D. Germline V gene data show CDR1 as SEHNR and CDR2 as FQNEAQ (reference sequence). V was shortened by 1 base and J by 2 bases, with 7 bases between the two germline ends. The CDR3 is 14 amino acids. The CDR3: CASSLGPTTDTQYF. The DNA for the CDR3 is TGTGCCAGCAGCTTAGGCCCTACCACAGATACGCAGTATTTT.

The DNA for the CDR3 is TGTGCCAGCAGGTACAGGAGTGGCTACACCTTC. It encodes CASRYRSGYTF. This rearrangement joins TRBV28 to TRBJ1-2; tentatively, D is TRBD1 (5 bases). The germline V gene encodes CDR1 MDHEN and CDR2 SYDVKM. V dropped 6 bases and J dropped 7 bases, with 9 bases sitting between them. The CDR3 is 11 residues long.

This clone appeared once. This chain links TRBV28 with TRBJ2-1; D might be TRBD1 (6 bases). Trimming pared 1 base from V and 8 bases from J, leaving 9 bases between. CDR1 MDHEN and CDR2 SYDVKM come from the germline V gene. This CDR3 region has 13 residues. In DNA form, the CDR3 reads TGTGCCAGCAGTTTATCAGGGGACCATGAGCAGTTCTTC. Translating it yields CASSLSGDHEQFF.